This T cell receptor beta chain was captured by sequencing in a study of T cell responses to AZD1222 COVID-19 vaccine. Study-level information: Analysis merged second doses at about 4 or about 12 weeks.

TCRdb keeps only in-frame clones here, not all; method: immunoSEQ multiplex PCR. In the table there are roughly 150,000 clones, around 91% of which are singletons. The CDR3 runs 14 residues. Trimming took off 0 bases at V and 7 bases at J, with 12 bases between the two ends. Germline CDR1 and CDR2: SNHLY and FYNNEI. The chain couples TRBV2 to TRBJ1-1; D perhaps matches TRBD1 (5 bases). The sample in question was peripheral blood, obtained on day 0 of AZD1222 vaccination. This TCR derives from an adult in good health. CDR3 region: CASSEAQGTGEAFF. The CDR3 DNA follows: TGTGCCAGCAGTGAAGCGCAAGGTACAGGTGAAGCTTTCTTT.